This T cell receptor (beta chain) came from a study of cytomegalovirus exposure and HLA in healthy donors. With 60 Vbeta and 13 Jbeta primers, the PCR was carried out. The table came from immunoSEQ multiplex PCR; TCRdb's copy has only in-frame clones and leaves some out. Of hundreds of thousands of clones in the sample, more than 65% were seen once. Per germline, CDR1 SEHNR and CDR2 FQNEAQ (reference sequence). The V end lost 2 bases, the J end lost 1 base, and 11 bases lay between the germline ends. This CDR3 has 15 residues. The sequence was collected from a man in his late teens or twenties in good health and CMV-seronegative. The J gene is TRBJ1-2, the V gene TRBV7-9; D gene unclear. The sample was PBMCs. CDR3 sequence (DNA): TGTGCCAGCAGCTTAAGCAGCGACTTTAACTATGGCTACACCTTC. This codes for CASSLSSDFNYGYTF.